The 30 T cell receptor beta chains in this list originate from one sample, sequenced in a study of T cell responses to AZD1222 COVID-19 vaccine. Libraries were prepared by immunoSEQ multiplex PCR; TCRdb keeps only in-frame clonotypes and omits some of them. The table has over 130,000 clones, about 90% seen once; the top ten hold about 7.5%. The sample here was peripheral blood, taken 28 days after the second dose of the MenACWY control vaccine. The origin of the receptors is an adult who received the MenACWY meningococcal vaccine as a control.

The rearrangement links TRBV18 to TRBJ1-5; possible D gene TRBD1, 5 bases. There are 15 residues in the CDR3. V was clipped by 3 bases and J by 0 bases, with 9 bases between them. Germline V gene sequence: CDR1 KGHSH, CDR2 LQKENI. CDR3 residues: CASSPDSLSNQPQHF. CDR3 nucleotides: TGTGCCAGCTCACCCGACAGTCTTAGCAATCAGCCCCAGCATTTT.

The gene calls are TRBV5-4 and TRBJ2-4; 7 bases match TRBD1. Trimming took 4 bases from V and 1 from J; bases not matched to a gene: 8. The V gene's germline CDR1 is SGHNT and CDR2 YYREEE (reference sequence). This CDR3 region has 16 residues. CDR3 residues: CASSPTGSGAKNIQYF. For the CDR3, the DNA is TGTGCCAGCAGCCCGACAGGGTCGGGGGCCAAAAACATTCAGTACTTC.

This clone has more than one count but fewer than ten. The rearrangement uses TRBV18 and TRBJ1-2; tentatively, D is TRBD1 (6 bases). The germline V and J ends were trimmed by 3 bases and 7 bases, with 15 bases remaining between them. CDR1 KGHSH and CDR2 LQKENI come from the germline V gene. The CDR3 loop spans 14 amino acids. The CDR3 DNA sequence: TGTGCCAGCTCACCGGACCAGGGGTTGCGTGGCTACACCTTC. Residues: CASSPDQGLRGYTF.

CDR3 nucleotides: TGCAGCGTTGTGGGTACAGGGAGGACTGAAGCTTTCTTT. Protein sequence: CSVVGTGRTEAFF. The V and J genes are TRBV29-1 and TRBJ1-1; D may be TRBD1 (6 bases). Trimming cost V 4 bases and J 5 bases, with 14 bases left between them. The CDR3 contains 13 residues. The germline gives CDR1 SQVTM, CDR2 ANQGSEA.

The gene calls are TRBV5-6 and TRBJ2-5; tentative D call: TRBD1 (6 bases). Germline CDR1 and CDR2: SGHDT and YYEEEE. V gave up 2 bases and J gave up 1 base, with 9 bases separating them. This CDR3 contains 14 residues. The CDR3 region is CASSFTGSQETQYF. CDR3 sequence (DNA): TGTGCCAGCAGCTTTACAGGGTCCCAAGAGACCCAGTACTTC. Full variable domain (missing parts from reference TRBV5-6 and TRBJ2-5): DAGVTQSPTHLIKTRGQQVTLRCSPKSGHDTVSWYQQALGQGPQFIFQYYEEEERQRGNFPDRFSGHQFPNYSSELNVNALLLGDSALYLCASSFTGSQETQYFGPGTRLLVL.

The chain has TRBV10-1 and TRBJ2-7; the D gene is possibly TRBD1 (5 bases). The germline V and J ends were trimmed by 0 bases and 2 bases, with 5 bases remaining between them. The CDR3 runs 13 residues. Germline CDR1 WNHNN, CDR2 SYGVQD (reference sequence). CDR3 in amino acids: CASSESGAYEQYF. CDR3 in DNA: TGCGCCAGCAGTGAGTCAGGGGCCTACGAGCAGTACTTC.

The chain employs TRBV25-1 and TRBJ2-7; possibly TRBD1 or TRBD2 for D (5 bases each). The V end was cut by 2 bases, the J end by 4 bases, with 12 bases between. Germline V gene lookup returns CDR1 MGHDK and CDR2 SYGVNS. CDR3 length equals 14 residues. Written as DNA, the CDR3 is TGTGCCAGCAGTGAAGAGGGGCCATTGTACGAGCAGTACTTC. Translating gives CASSEEGPLYEQYF.

The chain has TRBV5-8 and TRBJ1-5, with D uncertain. The V end lost 2 bases, the J end lost 1 base, and 10 bases lay between the germline ends. In germline, CDR1 is SGHTS, CDR2 YDEGEE. The CDR3 is 15 residues long. This chain's CDR3 is CASSFSVVSNQPQHF. DNA for the CDR3: TGTGCCAGCAGCTTTAGTGTGGTGAGCAATCAGCCCCAGCATTTT.

The genes are TRBV6-2 or TRBV6-3 and TRBJ2-2; 10 bases are a match to TRBD2. Germline CDR1 is MNHEY and CDR2 is SVGEGT. The V and J ends lost 6 bases and 0 bases, in that order; junction bases with no gene match: 7. The CDR3 is 17 amino acids. This chain's CDR3 is CASSNAGLAANTGELFF. In DNA form, the CDR3 reads TGTGCCAGCAGCAACGCCGGACTAGCGGCGAACACCGGGGAGCTGTTTTTT.

The chain links TRBV30 to TRBJ2-7; D is uncertain. V was cut by 3 bases and J by 0 bases, with 3 bases left in between. CDR3 size: 11 residues. The germline gives CDR1 GTSNPN, CDR2 SVGIG (reference sequence). The CDR3 nucleotides read TGTGCCTGGAGGGGCTCCTACGAGCAGTACTTC. It translates to CAWRGSYEQYF.

The V gene is TRBV7-2, the J gene TRBJ2-5, with 10 positions matching TRBD2. The V segment lost 5 bases and the J segment 4 bases; nucleotides outside the gene matches: 4. Per the germline V gene, CDR1 is SGHTA and CDR2 is FQGNSA. There are 14 residues in the CDR3. The DNA of the CDR3 is TGTGCCAGCAGCCTGGTAGCGGGAGGAGAGACCCAGTACTTC. It yields the protein CASSLVAGGETQYF. The full variable domain, with the rest looked up from reference TRBV7-2 and TRBJ2-5, is GAGVSQSPSNKVTEKGKDVELRCDPISGHTALYWYRQSLGQGLEFLIYFQGNSAPDKSGLPSDRFSAERTGGSVSTLTIQRTQQEDSAVYLCASSLVAGGETQYFGPGTRLLVL.

The rearrangement links TRBV29-1 to TRBJ2-1, with 7 bases lining up with TRBD2. Germline CDR1 is SQVTM and CDR2 is ANQGSEA. Losses at the gene ends were 8 bases for V and 3 bases for J; bases not matched to a gene: 10. CDR3 length equals 14 residues. CDR3 coding DNA: TGCAGCTCCTACGGGGGGTCCGGCTACAATGAGCAGTTCTTC. Translated: CSSYGGSGYNEQFF.

The rearrangement uses TRBV3-1 (or the pseudogene TRBV3-2) and TRBJ2-7; TRBD1 might be the D (6 bases). V was pared by 1 base and J by 0 bases, with 16 bases between. The CDR3 contains 17 residues. Germline V lookup: CDR1 LGHDT, CDR2 YNNKEL (reference sequence). In nucleotides, the CDR3 is TGTGCCAGCAGCCAAGTTTCGACAGGCCTTACCTCCTACGAGCAGTACTTC. Its translation: CASSQVSTGLTSYEQYF.

This sequence joins TRBV7-8 and TRBJ2-2; D remains unclear. This CDR3 has 14 residues. V was cut by 5 bases and J by 5 bases, with 12 bases left in between. Germline V gene sequence: CDR1 SGHVS, CDR2 FQNEAQ. The CDR3 reads CASSQPGRTGELFF. DNA for the CDR3: TGTGCCAGCAGCCAACCAGGACGGACCGGGGAGCTGTTTTTT.

V and J are TRBV27 and TRBJ1-2; 10 nucleotides line up with TRBD1. Germline trimming cut 6 bases from V and 5 bases from J; bases unmatched to any gene: 6. Germline assignment: CDR1 MNHEY and CDR2 SMNVEV (reference sequence). The CDR3 covers 14 residues. CDR3 sequence reads: CASRGTGARYGYTF. Here the CDR3 DNA reads TGTGCCAGCAGAGGGACAGGGGCAAGATATGGCTACACCTTC.

The chain is built from TRBV29-1 and TRBJ1-5; no clear D. V lost 3 bases to trimming and J lost 0 bases, with 18 bases between them. Germline V lookup: CDR1 SQVTM, CDR2 ANQGSEA. The CDR3 has 17 residues. The CDR3 is CSVEFEGPEYSNQPQHF. As DNA, the CDR3 is TGCAGCGTTGAGTTTGAAGGACCAGAGTATAGCAATCAGCCCCAGCATTTT.

The chain carries TRBV6-6 and TRBJ1-2; D unclear. This CDR3 comprises 13 residues. With 2 bases removed from V and 4 bases from J, the gap between germline ends came to 8 bases. CDR1 is MNHNY and CDR2 is SVGAGI in the germline V gene (reference sequence). CDR3 in DNA: TGTGCCAGCAGTTACGGGCAGATCTATGGCTACACCTTC. This translates into CASSYGQIYGYTF.

This clone was seen only a few times. The chain carries TRBV6-5 and TRBJ2-7; D perhaps matches TRBD1 (6 bases). CDR3 size: 12 residues. The ends were cut back, 9 bases at V and 5 bases at J, with 14 bases in the middle. Germline values: CDR1 MNHEY, CDR2 SVGAGI. CDR3 amino acids: CASLDRPHEQYF. CDR3 bases: TGTGCCAGTCTCGACAGGCCCCACGAGCAGTACTTC.

The chain links TRBV2 to TRBJ1-5, with 7 bases matching TRBD1. The ends lost 7 bases at V and 2 bases at J; junction bases unmatched: 14. CDR1 and CDR2 (germline): SNHLY, FYNNEI. The CDR3 is 17 amino acids. The CDR3 bases are TGTGCCAGCAAAAACGATCGACAGGGATTAGGCAATCAGCCCCAGCATTTT. Protein product: CASKNDRQGLGNQPQHF.

The J gene is TRBJ2-4, the V gene TRBV6-2 or TRBV6-3; the D is unclear. Germline V gives CDR1 MNHEY, CDR2 SVGEGT. V gave up 0 bases and J gave up 6 bases, with 9 bases separating them. The CDR3 consists of 14 residues. The CDR3 region has the DNA TGTGCCAGCAGTTACTCGATTTCGAGAAACATTCAGTACTTC. It codes for CASSYSISRNIQYF.

This sequence joins TRBV5-1 and TRBJ2-5, with D hard to call. CDR1 and CDR2 (germline): SGHRS, YFSETQ. V was clipped by 5 bases and J by 9 bases, with 17 bases between them. The CDR3 is 13 amino acids. Written as DNA, the CDR3 is TGCGCCAGCAGGGTGGACCCTGTGGAAGCCCAGTACTTC. Its protein product is CASRVDPVEAQYF.

For the CDR3, the DNA is TGTGCCAGTAGTTTTGGACAGGGGTTCAATCAGCCCCAGCATTTT. Translating it yields CASSFGQGFNQPQHF. V is TRBV19 and J is TRBJ1-5; 9 bases match TRBD1. This CDR3 has 15 residues. CDR1 and CDR2 (germline): LNHDA, SQIVND (reference sequence). The V segment lost 5 bases and the J segment 3 bases; nucleotides outside the gene matches: 5.

The V call is TRBV9, the J call TRBJ2-3, with D perhaps matching TRBD1 (5 bases). The germline V gene has CDR1 SGDLS and CDR2 YYNGEE. Trimming pared 0 bases from V and 5 bases from J, leaving 10 bases between. The CDR3 loop spans 14 amino acids. This CDR3 is CASSVGLGEDTQYF. In DNA form, the CDR3 reads TGTGCCAGCAGCGTAGGGCTAGGGGAAGATACGCAGTATTTT.

Comment on this clone: The sample has other DNA sequences that encode this CDR3 too. The chain is built from TRBV5-1 and TRBJ1-3; no clear D. This CDR3 region has 15 residues. Germline-derived CDR1 and CDR2 are SGHRS and YFSETQ. Trimming pared 0 bases from V and 0 bases from J, leaving 7 bases between. The CDR3 nucleotides read TGCGCCAGCAGCTTGGGAGGGAACTCTGGAAACACCATATATTTT. It encodes CASSLGGNSGNTIYF.

V usage is TRBV6-5 and J usage is TRBJ1-1; TRBD1 matches at 7 bases. Germline V gene data show CDR1 as MNHEY and CDR2 as SVGAGI. The CDR3 contains 15 residues. V was clipped by 4 bases and J by 8 bases; unmatched bases: 13. The CDR3 protein is CASSSVAGPGGEAFF. The CDR3 DNA is TGTGCCAGCAGTTCCGTCGCTGGGCCAGGGGGGGAAGCTTTCTTT.

V gene TRBV7-9 combines with J gene TRBJ2-7, with a tentative D call TRBD1 (6 bases). Germline V lookup: CDR1 SEHNR, CDR2 FQNEAQ (reference sequence). This CDR3 is built from 13 residues. The V end lost 4 bases, the J end lost 3 bases, and 10 bases lay between the germline ends. Here the CDR3 DNA reads TGTGCCAGCAGCTCGCAGGACAGCTACGAGCAGTACTTC. Protein sequence: CASSSQDSYEQYF.

Only one count was recorded for this clone. The CDR3 spells CASSRDRGIYEQYF. Here the CDR3 DNA reads TGTGCCAGCAGTCGGGACAGGGGTATCTACGAGCAGTACTTC. This chain connects TRBV7-9 to TRBJ2-7, with 10 bases that match TRBD1. Germline CDR1 reads SEHNR; CDR2 reads FQNEAQ (reference sequence). J lost 3 bases, V lost 6 bases, and 5 bases had no gene match. The CDR3 loop spans 14 amino acids. Supplemented by reference TRBV7-9 and TRBJ2-7, the full variable domain reads DTGVSQNPRHKITKRGQNVTFRCDPISEHNRLYWYRQTLGQGPEFLTYFQNEAQLEKSRLLSDRFSAERPKGSFSTLEIQRTEQGDSAMYLCASSRDRGIYEQYFGPGTRLTVT.

V and J are TRBV5-1 and TRBJ2-7, with no clear D. Looked up from germline, CDR1 is SGHRS and CDR2 is YFSETQ. The CDR3 is 14 amino acids. Trimming shortened V by 1 base and J by 6 bases, and 14 bases separated the two germline ends. CDR3 amino acids: CASSLTPWLPEQYF. The CDR3 DNA follows: TGCGCCAGCAGCTTGACCCCGTGGCTACCCGAGCAGTACTTC. Together with reference TRBV5-1 and TRBJ2-7, the CDR3 gives the full variable domain: KAGVTQTPRYLIKTRGQQVTLSCSPISGHRSVSWYQQTPGQGLQFLFEYFSETQRNKGNFPGRFSGRQFSNSRSEMNVSTLELGDSALYLCASSLTPWLPEQYFGPGTRLTVT.

As DNA, the CDR3 is TGTGCCAGTAGTATAAACTATGGCTACACCTTC. Translating it yields CASSINYGYTF. The chain uses TRBV19 and TRBJ1-2; no clear D. Trimming removed 2 bases at V and 2 bases at J, with 0 bases between. Germline-derived CDR1 and CDR2 are LNHDA and SQIVND (reference sequence). The CDR3 has 11 residues.

V and J are TRBV3-1 (or the pseudogene TRBV3-2) and TRBJ1-1; D may be TRBD1 (6 bases). V dropped 2 bases and J dropped 4 bases, with 14 bases sitting between them. This CDR3 is built from 15 residues. The germline gives CDR1 LGHDT, CDR2 YNNKEL (reference sequence). CDR3 nucleotides: TGTGCCAGCAGCCAATTGGGGGCTGAAGGCACTGAAGCTTTCTTT. Translation: CASSQLGAEGTEAFF.